This T cell receptor beta chain was observed in a study of blood T cell repertoires in COVID-19. Study-level background: Sites in the United States, Italy and Spain provided acute and convalescent COVID-19 samples.

V lost 4 bases and J lost 3; bases outside the gene matches: 12. The CDR3 is 15 amino acids. Germline V gene data show CDR1 as SQVTM and CDR2 as ANQGSEA. Some clones are missing from TCRdb's copy, which holds only in-frame ones; the method was immunoSEQ multiplex PCR. Here the sample spans around 140,000 clones, about 91% being singletons. The V and J genes are TRBV29-1 and TRBJ2-7, with 7 nucleotides matching TRBD1. Material: peripheral blood. The sequence was obtained from a man aged 50-59 years with acute or convalescent COVID-19. The CDR3: CSVAPKDRVSYEQYF. The DNA for the CDR3 is TGCAGCGTTGCACCTAAAGACAGGGTTAGCTACGAGCAGTACTTC.